The 8 T cell receptor beta chains reported below all come from one sample, sequenced in a study of patients and donors after allogeneic stem cell transplantation. TCRdb used MiXCR to reprocess the RT-PCR reads, holding one entry per CDR3 protein. Altogether 50,000 to 60,000 distinct CDR3 sequences are present, about an eighth being singletons, with the ten largest covering over 25%. Sequenced sample: blood, either unsorted or a sorted T cell fraction (not recorded which). The receptors were sampled from a human donor who was either an allogeneic HSCT recipient or a stem cell or donor lymphocyte infusion donor (not recorded which). It is not recorded whose cells these are; they may come from a transplant donor.

This clonotype was counted between two and nine times. The gene calls are TRBV3-1 and TRBJ2-1; 7 bases line up with TRBD2. The CDR3 is made up of 14 amino acids. CDR1 LGHDT and CDR2 YNNKEL come from the germline V gene (reference sequence). The junction had 5 bases not matched to a gene; V was cut back by 1 base and J by 8 bases. The CDR3 DNA sequence: TGTGCCAGCAGCCAAGGGACTAGTAGTCATGAGCAGTTCTTC. This codes for CASSQGTSSHEQFF.

This clonotype was seen a handful of times. The J gene is TRBJ2-5, the V gene TRBV7-9; 8 positions match TRBD1. Per the germline V gene, CDR1 is SEHNR and CDR2 is FQNEAQ (reference sequence). V trimming: 5 bases; J trimming: 4 bases; junction bases outside the gene matches: 6. CDR3 size: 14 residues. CDR3 in DNA: TGTGCCAGCAGCCCACAGACAGGGGCAGAGACCCAGTACTTC. Encoded protein: CASSPQTGAETQYF.

The chain couples TRBV20-1 to TRBJ2-1; 7 bases map to TRBD1. The germline V gene has CDR1 DFQATT and CDR2 SNEGSKA (reference sequence). V lost 0 bases, J lost 5 bases, and 13 bases stayed unmatched. The CDR3 consists of 17 residues. The chain's CDR3 is CSARELWEQGSHNEQFF. CDR3 in DNA: TGCAGTGCTAGAGAACTTTGGGAACAGGGGTCCCACAATGAGCAGTTCTTC.

The V and J genes are TRBV7-3 and TRBJ2-1, with D unresolved. The ends were cut back, 0 bases at V and 9 bases at J, with 6 bases in the middle. Germline values: CDR1 SGHTA, CDR2 FQGTGA. This CDR3 is built from 12 residues. Here the CDR3 DNA reads TGTGCCAGCAGCTTAACGGGTACTGAGCAGTTCTTC. Its protein product is CASSLTGTEQFF.

The chain uses TRBV20-1 and TRBJ1-1; 8 positions agree with TRBD1. With V trimmed by 4 bases and J by 1 base, 2 bases remained unmatched. Per germline, CDR1 DFQATT and CDR2 SNEGSKA (reference sequence). This CDR3 region has 13 residues. Written as DNA, the CDR3 is TGCAGTGCTACCGGGACAGGGAACACTGAAGCTTTCTTT. It yields the protein CSATGTGNTEAFF.

In this sample, this clonotype turned up many times. The gene calls are TRBV21-1 and TRBJ1-1. TRBV21-1 is a listed pseudogene. This CDR3 contains 13 residues. CDR3 sequence reads: CASSKGGNTEAFF. Written as DNA, the CDR3 is TGTGCCAGCAGCAAAGGGGGTAACACTGAAGCTTTCTTT.

The rearrangement uses TRBV12-3 or TRBV12-4 and TRBJ2-2; 8 bases line up with TRBD2. V lost 5 bases, J lost 1 base, and 12 bases stayed unmatched. The CDR3 runs 18 residues. CDR3 sequence reads: CASSPRPGLVGNTGELFF. CDR3 sequence (DNA): TGTGCCAGCAGTCCACGCCCGGGACTAGTTGGGAACACCGGGGAGCTGTTTTTT.

This clonotype has a handful of counts. The chain has TRBV29-1 and TRBJ2-7; 11 nucleotides agree with TRBD1. The CDR3 totals 15 residues. V lost 3 bases to trimming and J lost 6 bases; unmatched junction nucleotides: 10. Looked up from germline, CDR1 is SQVTM and CDR2 is ANQGSEA. The CDR3 nucleotides read TGCAGCGTTGAGTTTGAGGGACAGGGGGGCACCGAGCAGTACTTC. The encoded protein is CSVEFEGQGGTEQYF.